The 28 T cell receptor beta chains in this list originate from one sample, sequenced in a study of cytomegalovirus exposure and HLA in healthy donors. Sequenced by immunoSEQ multiplex PCR; TCRdb stores in-frame clones only, minus some. The sample holds 100,000 to 150,000 clones, around 94% seen once. The material sequenced was PBMCs. The receptors were gathered from a woman aged 18-29 years in good health and CMV-seronegative.

This chain connects TRBV9 to TRBJ1-1, with unresolved D. The germline V and J ends were trimmed by 3 bases and 4 bases, with 7 bases remaining between them. This CDR3 region has 12 residues. CDR1 SGDLS and CDR2 YYNGEE come from the germline V gene. The CDR3 DNA reads TGTGCCAGCAGCGCCGGGAGCACTGAAGCTTTCTTT. This encodes CASSAGSTEAFF.

The chain recombines TRBV5-1 with TRBJ2-3; possible D gene TRBD1, 5 bases. Trimming left V 1 base short and J 3 bases short, with 12 bases between. There are 15 residues in the CDR3. Germline V gene data show CDR1 as SGHRS and CDR2 as YFSETQ. The CDR3 coding sequence is TGCGCCAGCAGCTTGTTGGCAGGGAAGACAGATACGCAGTATTTT. Residues: CASSLLAGKTDTQYF. The whole variable domain, remainder taken from reference TRBV5-1 and TRBJ2-3, is KAGVTQTPRYLIKTRGQQVTLSCSPISGHRSVSWYQQTPGQGLQFLFEYFSETQRNKGNFPGRFSGRQFSNSRSEMNVSTLELGDSALYLCASSLLAGKTDTQYFGPGTRLTVL.

The rearrangement links TRBV7-9 to TRBJ2-7, with no clear D. Deletions cut 5 bases from V and 3 bases from J, with 11 bases between. Germline-derived CDR1 and CDR2 are SEHNR and FQNEAQ (reference sequence). The CDR3 contains 13 residues. Here the CDR3 reads CASSPTENYEQYF. As DNA, the CDR3 is TGTGCCAGCAGCCCTACAGAAAACTACGAGCAGTACTTC. Complete variable domain (other parts from reference TRBV7-9 and TRBJ2-7): DTGVSQNPRHKITKRGQNVTFRCDPISEHNRLYWYRQTLGQGPEFLTYFQNEAQLEKSRLLSDRFSAERPKGSFSTLEIQRTEQGDSAMYLCASSPTENYEQYFGPGTRLTVT.

The chain links TRBV5-4 to TRBJ2-4, with TRBD2 as a possible D gene (6 bases). Trimming pared 0 bases from V and 0 bases from J, leaving 13 bases between. In germline, CDR1 is SGHNT, CDR2 YYREEE (reference sequence). CDR3 length equals 17 residues. DNA of the CDR3: TGTGCCAGCAGCTTGGATCCGACGGGACTAGCCAAAAACATTCAGTACTTC. It translates to CASSLDPTGLAKNIQYF.

This chain links TRBV6-5 with TRBJ2-2; D perhaps matches TRBD1 (6 bases). The CDR3 is made up of 15 amino acids. CDR1 and CDR2 (germline): MNHEY, SVGAGI. V lost 1 base to trimming and J lost 7 bases, with 13 bases between them. The CDR3 protein is CASSYYTGRGGELFF. Here the CDR3 DNA reads TGTGCCAGCAGTTACTATACAGGGAGAGGCGGGGAGCTGTTTTTT.

The J gene is TRBJ2-5, the V gene TRBV7-6; the D gene is possibly TRBD2 (6 bases). Trimming pared 2 bases from V and 5 bases from J, leaving 18 bases between. Germline V gene lookup returns CDR1 SGHVS and CDR2 FNYEAQ. The CDR3 length is 16 residues. This CDR3 reads CASSLTQGGAHETQYF. The CDR3 DNA follows: TGTGCCAGCAGCTTAACCCAAGGCGGGGCTCACGAGACCCAGTACTTC.

The V call is TRBV2, the J call TRBJ1-1; no clear D gene. The CDR3 extends over 12 amino acids. Trimming removed 6 bases from V and 3 bases from J, with 8 bases in between. In germline, CDR1 is SNHLY, CDR2 FYNNEI. Here the CDR3 DNA reads TGTGCCAGCAGAATTCAGGACACTGAAGCTTTCTTT. Its translation: CASRIQDTEAFF.

J is TRBJ2-7 and V is TRBV6-1; D ambiguous. The V end was cut by 8 bases, the J end by 1 base, with 9 bases between. CDR3 size: 12 residues. Per the germline V gene, CDR1 is MNHNS and CDR2 is SASEGT. CDR3 sequence (DNA): TGTGCCAGCTTCGCGGATTCCTACGAGCAGTACTTC. Its translation is CASFADSYEQYF.

This rearrangement joins TRBV9 to TRBJ1-2; the D gene is possibly TRBD1 (6 bases). The CDR3 extends over 11 amino acids. Germline V gene lookup returns CDR1 SGDLS and CDR2 YYNGEE. Trimming took 4 bases from V and 11 from J, leaving 12 bases between them. The DNA of the CDR3 is TGTGCCAGCAGCACAGGACAGCGTTACACCTTC. This encodes CASSTGQRYTF.

V and J are TRBV11-2 and TRBJ1-3; no clear D gene. Germline V gene lookup returns CDR1 SGHAT and CDR2 FQNNGV. The CDR3 has 16 residues. Trimming removed 4 bases at V and 1 base at J, with 14 bases between. The CDR3 loop reads CASSSLPRGSGNTIYF. Written as DNA, the CDR3 is TGTGCCAGCAGCTCCCTCCCCCGGGGTTCTGGAAACACCATATATTTT.

This rearrangement joins TRBV6-5 to TRBJ1-4, with no clear D. There are 14 residues in the CDR3. The germline gives CDR1 MNHEY, CDR2 SVGAGI. Trimming pared 2 bases from V and 8 bases from J, leaving 12 bases between. The CDR3 spells CASSYVGEYEKLFF. CDR3 bases: TGTGCCAGCAGTTACGTTGGGGAGTACGAAAAACTGTTTTTT.

A single count supports this clone. J is TRBJ1-2 and V is TRBV29-1; 8 nucleotides match TRBD1. Germline CDR1 reads SQVTM; CDR2 reads ANQGSEA. Trimming took 3 bases from V and 8 from J; bases not matched to a gene: 11. CDR3 size: 14 residues. CDR3 sequence (DNA): TGCAGCGTTGAGTTGAGACAGGGGTTTCGGGGCTACACCTTC. Protein: CSVELRQGFRGYTF.

The gene calls are TRBV19 and TRBJ1-2; D ambiguous. V lost 8 bases to trimming and J lost 3 bases, with 28 bases between them. Germline V gene sequence: CDR1 LNHDA, CDR2 SQIVND (reference sequence). The CDR3 totals 18 residues. The CDR3 DNA reads TGTGCCAGTGGTCGTCCGGCAGGACTCGCTTTCCATCACTATGGCTACACCTTC. It specifies CASGRPAGLAFHHYGYTF.

The rearrangement uses TRBV7-9 and TRBJ1-2; TRBD1 agrees at 7 bases. After removal of 1 base from V and 1 base from J, the junction contained 0 bases not matched to a gene. Germline CDR1 and CDR2: SEHNR and FQNEAQ (reference sequence). CDR3 length: 14 amino acids. The CDR3 DNA sequence: TGTGCCAGCAGCTTAGGGGACAGTAACTATGGCTACACCTTC. Its protein is CASSLGDSNYGYTF.

This chain links TRBV4-1 with TRBJ2-7, with TRBD2 matching over 13 bases. CDR3 length: 20 residues. CDR1 and CDR2 from the germline V gene are MGHRA and YSYEKL. V shed 1 base, J shed 4 bases, and the junction held 16 bases outside the gene matches. The CDR3 spells CASSQVYTSGRASPSYEQYF. The CDR3 region has the DNA TGCGCCAGCAGCCAAGTCTATACTAGCGGGAGGGCCTCCCCTTCTTACGAGCAGTACTTC.

In its sample, this clone was seen once. The rearrangement joins TRBV18 to TRBJ1-1, with a possible D match to TRBD1 (6 bases). V was shortened by 3 bases and J by 7 bases, with 21 bases between the two germline ends. Germline V gene lookup returns CDR1 KGHSH and CDR2 LQKENI. This CDR3 has 16 residues. The CDR3 DNA reads TGTGCCAGCTCACCCAACCCGGACAGAGCAATGATTGAAGCTTTCTTT. It translates to CASSPNPDRAMIEAFF.

The chain links TRBV6-5 to TRBJ1-2; no clear D gene. With 7 bases removed from V and 4 bases from J, the gap between germline ends came to 19 bases. The CDR3 loop spans 15 amino acids. Germline V lookup: CDR1 MNHEY, CDR2 SVGAGI. The CDR3, as DNA: TGTGCCAGCACCCAGACCCAAAACTCGGGCTATGGCTACACCTTC. Its translation is CASTQTQNSGYGYTF.

This chain connects TRBV7-8 to TRBJ1-3; 7 nucleotides line up with TRBD1. Per the germline V gene, CDR1 is SGHVS and CDR2 is FQNEAQ. The V gene end was trimmed by 4 bases and the J gene end by 0 bases; junction bases not matched to a gene: 3. The CDR3 length is 15 residues. This CDR3 is CASSYRGSSGNTIYF. CDR3 DNA sequence: TGTGCCAGCAGCTACAGGGGAAGCTCTGGAAACACCATATATTTT.

The rearrangement links TRBV6-4 to TRBJ1-1; 8 bases align to TRBD1. V trimming: 0 bases; J trimming: 6 bases; junction bases outside the gene matches: 0. The CDR3 has 13 residues. Germline V lookup: CDR1 MRHNA, CDR2 SNTAGT. CDR3: CASSDSDRAEAFF. CDR3 DNA sequence: TGTGCCAGCAGTGACTCGGACAGGGCTGAAGCTTTCTTT.

The V gene is TRBV11-2, the J gene TRBJ1-1; D is possibly TRBD1 (6 bases). The germline gives CDR1 SGHAT, CDR2 FQNNGV. Trimming left V 5 bases short and J 3 bases short, with 19 bases between. The CDR3 runs 16 residues. Written as DNA, the CDR3 is TGTGCCAGCAGCCGTGCTAAACAGGGTACGTACACTGAAGCTTTCTTT. Translation: CASSRAKQGTYTEAFF. Full variable domain (rest looked up from reference TRBV11-2 and TRBJ1-1): EAGVAQSPRYKIIEKRQSVAFWCNPISGHATLYWYQQILGQGPKLLIQFQNNGVVDDSQLPKDRFSAERLKGVDSTLKIQPAKLEDSAVYLCASSRAKQGTYTEAFFGQGTRLTVV.

This rearrangement joins TRBV28 to TRBJ2-3; the match to TRBD2 covers 7 bases. The CDR3 loop spans 15 amino acids. J was trimmed by 2 bases and V by 3 bases; bases with no gene match: 5. Germline CDR1 is MDHEN and CDR2 is SYDVKM. In DNA form, the CDR3 reads TGTGCCAGCAGTTTGGGCGGGAGTCTCACAGATACGCAGTATTTT. It is translated as CASSLGGSLTDTQYF.

The rearrangement uses TRBV6-1 and TRBJ2-3; a possible D gene is TRBD2 (6 bases). V lost 5 bases, J lost 5 bases, and 14 bases lay in between. The CDR3 length is 14 residues. CDR1 MNHNS and CDR2 SASEGT come from the germline V gene. CDR3 loop: CASSFSGVGDTQYF. CDR3 nucleotides: TGTGCCAGCAGTTTTAGCGGCGTGGGAGATACGCAGTATTTT.

The chain uses TRBV10-3 and TRBJ1-5, with 7 bases aligning to TRBD1. Germline CDR1 ENHRY, CDR2 SYGVKD. After removal of 7 bases from V and 9 bases from J, the junction contained 9 bases not matched to a gene. CDR3 length: 13 amino acids. The DNA of the CDR3 is TGTGCCATCACGGGACAGCCCCTATGGCCCCAGCATTTT. This encodes CAITGQPLWPQHF.

The chain recombines TRBV11-2 with TRBJ1-4; possible D gene TRBD1, 5 bases. The CDR3 totals 13 residues. Trimming cost V 8 bases and J 8 bases, with 15 bases left between them. Per the germline V gene, CDR1 is SGHAT and CDR2 is FQNNGV. CDR3 nucleotides: TGTGCCAGCGCCAGGCAGGGTATGGAAAAACTGTTTTTT. Its translation is CASARQGMEKLFF.

This chain uses TRBV5-1 with TRBJ1-1; D may be TRBD1 (5 bases). V dropped 0 bases and J dropped 4 bases, with 10 bases sitting between them. From germline, CDR1 is SGHRS and CDR2 YFSETQ. The CDR3 has 14 residues. This chain's CDR3 is CASSLEGTSTEAFF. CDR3 DNA sequence: TGCGCCAGCAGCTTGGAAGGGACTTCCACTGAAGCTTTCTTT.

The chain employs TRBV5-1 and TRBJ2-2; the D gene is possibly TRBD2 (6 bases). The CDR3 loop spans 15 amino acids. Trimming removed 1 base at V and 5 bases at J, with 12 bases between. Per the germline V gene, CDR1 is SGHRS and CDR2 is YFSETQ. In DNA, the CDR3 is TGCGCCAGCAGCTTGATCGGCGGGGAAACCGGGGAGCTGTTTTTT. Translating it yields CASSLIGGETGELFF.

The rearrangement uses TRBV28 and TRBJ2-7, with D unclear. CDR1 MDHEN and CDR2 SYDVKM come from the germline V gene. This CDR3 has 12 residues. The V gene lost 2 bases and the J gene lost 6 bases, with 8 bases spanning the gap. CDR3 nucleotide sequence: TGTGCCAGCAGTTTAGGTTGGAGCGAGCAGTACTTC. Its translation is CASSLGWSEQYF.

This clone was seen once. In nucleotides, the CDR3 is TGCAGCGCTAACTCAGGGGGCACTGGCTACACCTTC. Protein product: CSANSGGTGYTF. V gene TRBV29-1 combines with J gene TRBJ1-2; TRBD1 matches at 8 bases. The trim removed 7 bases at V and 7 bases at J, leaving 8 bases unmatched. The germline V gene has CDR1 SQVTM and CDR2 ANQGSEA. CDR3 length equals 12 residues. Variable domain in full (rest from reference TRBV29-1 and TRBJ1-2): SAVISQKPSRDICQRGTSLTIQCQVDSQVTMMFWYRQQPGQSLTLIATANQGSEATYESGFVIDKFPISRPNLTFSTLTVSNMSPEDSSIYLCSANSGGTGYTFGSGTRLTVV.